These T cell receptor beta chains were read from a single sample in a study of cytomegalovirus exposure and HLA in healthy donors. The repertoire was sequenced with immunoSEQ multiplex PCR; TCRdb's copy has only in-frame clones and lacks some. The sample consists of 150,000 to 200,000 clones, roughly 83% of them appearing once. Sequences were obtained from PBMCs. The receptors were sampled from a woman between 18 and 30 years old in good health and CMV-seronegative. CDR3s leave out the opening cysteine and the closing phenylalanine or tryptophan. The order of the fields is CDR3 protein, J gene, V gene.

ASSRGQGRDEQY,TRBJ2-7,TRBV14
ASSYSNQGMNTEAF,TRBJ1-1,TRBV6-6
ASSLQETYEQY,TRBJ2-7,TRBV5-1
ASSFPSGGHNEQF,TRBJ2-1,TRBV5-1
ASSSDRAGANVLT,TRBJ2-6,TRBV2
ASSGTAKVFPTDTQY,TRBJ2-3,TRBV19
ASGLVQTGELF,TRBJ2-2,TRBV12-5
ASSPGQRYGYT,TRBJ1-2,TRBV27
ASSVTQGMSYEQY,TRBJ2-7,TRBV28
AWTLLGQGIAYGYT,TRBJ1-2,TRBV30
ASSSPGTSGGVGDTQY,TRBJ2-3,TRBV5-1
SVEVMAGLSGANVLT,TRBJ2-6,TRBV29-1
ASSLNRANEKLF,TRBJ1-4,TRBV5-4
SVQGRNYGYT,TRBJ1-2,TRBV29-1
SVAGYGANVLT,TRBJ2-6,TRBV29-1
ASSPRTRFTADTQY,TRBJ2-3,TRBV27
ASSLVGQPYGYT,TRBJ1-2,TRBV11-2
ASSFIAGDRNEQF,TRBJ2-1,TRBV7-6
AWSRQGGETQY,TRBJ2-5,TRBV30
ASSEGRSTVNTQY,TRBJ2-3,TRBV6-1
AISAAVRQFLRSNTSVEQY,TRBJ2-7,TRBV10-3
ASSSEGLASDTQY,TRBJ2-3,TRBV7-9